Below, 7 T cell receptor beta chains from the same sample are listed, as sequenced in a study of metastatic and nonmetastatic thyroid tumors. Thyroid surgery was preceded by no treatment in any patient. TCRdb re-analyzed the PCR reads through MiXCR. The sample holds 30,000 to 35,000 clones, over 15% seen once. Sequencing was carried out using blood. The receptor set was obtained from a female donor with papillary thyroid cancer or a benign thyroid nodule (not recorded which). Some clones in this sample may be carry-over from other donors' samples.

There are many counts of this clone. The chain joins TRBV15 to TRBJ2-5; D may be TRBD1 (6 bases). CDR3 length equals 14 residues. Germline CDR1 is LNHNV and CDR2 is YYDKDF (reference sequence). Trimming removed 9 bases from V and 5 bases from J, with 19 bases in between. The chain's CDR3 is CATQSDRRQETQYF. In DNA form, the CDR3 reads TGTGCCACTCAGTCCGACAGGCGGCAGGAGACCCAGTACTTC.

This clone was picked up many times. CDR3 sequence reads: CASSSNWGSEAFF. The CDR3 DNA is TGTGCCAGCAGCTCCAATTGGGGGAGTGAAGCTTTCTTT. This chain joins TRBV7-3 and TRBJ1-1; perhaps TRBD1 as D (5 bases). This CDR3 has 13 residues. Germline values: CDR1 SGHTA, CDR2 FQGTGA. V was pared by 4 bases and J by 7 bases, with 13 bases between. The full variable domain, with the rest looked up from reference TRBV7-3 and TRBJ1-1, is GAGVSQTPSNKVTEKGKYVELRCDPISGHTALYWYRQSLGQGPEFLIYFQGTGAADDSGLPNDRFFAVRPEGSVSTLKIQRTERGDSAVYLCASSSNWGSEAFFGQGTRLTVV.

Many counts were recorded for this clone. A single base separates this from a much larger clone, so it may be a read error. This sequence joins TRBV6-1 and TRBJ2-3, with 11 bases lining up with TRBD2. Germline CDR1 reads MNHNS; CDR2 reads SASEGT. There are 15 residues in the CDR3. CDR3 sequence reads: CASSLLAGGTDTRYF. Written as DNA, the CDR3 is TGTGCCAGCAGTCTTCTAGCGGGGGGCACAGATACGCGGTATTTT.

This clone showed up many times. This chain's CDR3 is CATSDSSWGGTEAFF. CDR3 coding DNA: TGTGCCACCAGTGATTCTTCTTGGGGGGGTACTGAAGCTTTCTTT. The chain uses TRBV24-1 and TRBJ1-1, with a weak D call TRBD1 (5 bases). Trimming stripped 2 bases from V and 5 bases from J, with 14 bases between. Germline CDR1 and CDR2: KGHDR and SFDVKD. CDR3 length: 15 amino acids.

This clone was seen a handful of times. A much larger clonotype is one base distant, so this may be a read error. The chain has TRBV14 and TRBJ2-5, with D possibly TRBD1 on 6 matching bases. CDR3 length: 15 residues. Germline values: CDR1 SGHDN, CDR2 FVKESK. The CDR3 nucleotides are TGTGCCAGCAGCCAAAAGAGGACGGGACAAGAGACCCGGTACTTC. This gives the protein CASSQKRTGQETRYF.

This clone has a count of ten or more. The CDR3 is CASSHRGRTSGSRGQYF. CDR3 DNA: TGTGCCAGCAGCCACCGGGGAAGGACTAGCGGGAGTAGGGGGCAGTATTTT. V is TRBV3-1 and J is TRBJ2-3; the match to TRBD2 covers 13 bases. The germline CDR1 and CDR2 sequences are LGHDT and YNNKEL (reference sequence). The CDR3 is 17 amino acids. Trimming removed 3 bases from V and 11 bases from J; junction bases left unmatched: 14.

This clone is labeled as medium-sized. The rearrangement joins TRBV20-1 to TRBJ2-7; TRBD2 aligns across 8 bases. Looked up from germline, CDR1 is DFQATT and CDR2 is SNEGSKA (reference sequence). The ends lost 1 base at V and 5 bases at J; junction bases unmatched: 4. The length of the CDR3 is 13 residues. As DNA, the CDR3 is TGCAGTGCTAGAGGGGGACTAGACCACGAGCAGTACTTC. It is translated as CSARGGLDHEQYF.